Listed below are T cell receptor beta chains from one sample, sequenced in a study of cytomegalovirus exposure and HLA in healthy donors. TCRdb keeps only in-frame clones here, not all; method: immunoSEQ multiplex PCR. The data contain some 110,000 clones, 13% to 15% of them singletons. The sample consisted of PBMCs. The receptors were sampled from a female donor in good health and CMV-seronegative. The CDR3 runs from the conserved cysteine through the conserved F or W. D genes are given only for firm matches. Some rows mark clone size as missing; the rest say once, few, many or name a class of expanded clone.

TRBV9,few,TRBJ1-1,.,CASSVGSSGGYTEAFF,TGTGCCAGCAGCGTAGGGAGTTCGGGGGGATACACTGAAGCTTTCTTT
TRBV10-2,.,TRBJ2-1,TRBD1,CATKGQGINEQFF,TGCGCCACCAAGGGACAGGGGATAAATGAGCAGTTCTTC
TRBV29-1,few,TRBJ2-7,TRBD2,CSVEGRLAGGPYEQYF,TGCAGCGTTGAAGGACGACTAGCGGGAGGGCCCTACGAGCAGTACTTC
TRBV9,.,TRBJ2-7,.,CASSVDLGLYEQYF,TGTGCCAGCAGCGTAGACCTGGGGCTCTACGAGCAGTACTTC
TRBV7-3,.,TRBJ2-1,.,CASSLDRTVYNEQFF,TGTGCCAGCAGCTTGGACAGAACAGTATACAATGAGCAGTTCTTC
TRBV19,.,TRBJ2-3,TRBD2,CASRAVSGRADTQYF,TGTGCCAGTAGGGCGGTAAGCGGGAGGGCGGATACGCAGTATTTT
TRBV7-2,.,TRBJ2-3,.,CASSLGQGGGTDTQYF,TGTGCCAGCAGCTTAGGACAGGGAGGTGGGACAGATACGCAGTATTTT
TRBV9,.,TRBJ1-4,.,CASSPTGGRGNEKLFF,TGTGCCAGCAGCCCGACGGGCGGGAGGGGAAATGAAAAACTGTTTTTT
TRBV5-6,.,TRBJ1-4,TRBD1,CASSFGTALEKLFF,TGTGCCAGCAGCTTCGGGACAGCTCTTGAAAAACTGTTTTTT
TRBV6-1,.,TRBJ1-2,.,CASSEDILGAPVYGYTF,TGTGCCAGCAGTGAAGATATCTTGGGGGCGCCCGTCTATGGCTACACCTTC
TRBV28,few,TRBJ2-4,.,CASSFGVTSAKNIQYF,TGTGCCAGCAGTTTCGGAGTTACTTCAGCCAAAAACATTCAGTACTTC
TRBV5-6,few,TRBJ1-2,TRBD1,CASSMPQGGIAF,TGTGCCAGCAGCATGCCGCAGGGGGGAATCGCCTTC
TRBV7-9,.,TRBJ2-7,TRBD1,CASSLGQPSYEQYF,TGTGCCAGCAGCTTGGGACAGCCCTCCTACGAGCAGTACTTC
TRBV6-6,few,TRBJ2-1,.,CASSYGGYNEQFF,TGTGCCAGCAGTTACGGGGGGTACAATGAGCAGTTCTTC
TRBV6-5,.,TRBJ2-1,.,CASSYSTPADNEQFF,TGTGCCAGCAGTTACTCGACTCCAGCAGACAATGAGCAGTTCTTC
TRBV2,few,TRBJ2-7,.,CASRASPLDGEQYF,TGTGCCAGCAGGGCTAGCCCCCTCGATGGCGAGCAGTACTTC
TRBV4-3,few,TRBJ2-6,TRBD2,CASSRTSGRAGSESGANVLTF,TGCGCCAGCAGCCGGACTAGCGGGAGGGCCGGTTCGGAATCTGGGGCCAACGTCCTGACTTTC
TRBV7-2,.,TRBJ1-1,.,CASSLESRHLNTEAFF,TGTGCCAGCAGCTTAGAAAGCCGCCATCTGAACACTGAAGCTTTCTTT
TRBV7-9,.,TRBJ2-1,TRBD2,CASSFATSGTYNEQFF,TGTGCCAGCAGCTTCGCGACTAGCGGTACCTACAATGAGCAGTTCTTC
TRBV30,few,TRBJ1-5,.,CAWNRGEDQPQHF,TGTGCCTGGAATCGGGGGGAGGATCAGCCCCAGCATTTT
TRBV30,.,TRBJ2-2,TRBD2,CAWSGPLAGGNTGELFF,TGTGCCTGGAGTGGCCCCCTTGCGGGAGGTAACACCGGGGAGCTGTTTTTT
TRBV10-3,.,TRBJ1-1,.,CAISATVTGKNTEAFF,TGTGCCATCAGTGCAACGGTTACAGGGAAGAACACTGAAGCTTTCTTT
TRBV2,.,TRBJ1-2,.,CASSVRLNYGYTF,TGTGCCAGCAGTGTAAGACTGAACTATGGCTACACCTTC
TRBV19,.,TRBJ1-3,.,CASTQGFGNTIYF,TGTGCCAGTACCCAGGGTTTCGGAAACACCATATATTTT
TRBV27,.,TRBJ2-1,.,CASSLSKVLANEQFF,TGTGCCAGCAGTTTATCGAAGGTCCTAGCGAATGAGCAGTTCTTC
TRBV5-6,few,TRBJ1-4,.,CASSLAGKTHYATNEKLFF,TGTGCCAGCAGCTTGGCCGGGAAGACCCACTATGCAACTAATGAAAAACTGTTTTTT
TRBV6-5,.,TRBJ2-1,TRBD1,CASSYSRRGHYNEQFF,TGTGCCAGCAGTTACAGTCGCAGGGGGCATTACAATGAGCAGTTCTTC
TRBV4-2,.,TRBJ2-1,TRBD2,CASSQDSGLAGNEQFF,TGTGCCAGCAGCCAAGATAGCGGACTAGCGGGCAATGAGCAGTTCTTC
TRBV4-1,.,TRBJ2-5,.,CASSQHLPRGKQETQYF,TGCGCCAGCAGCCAACACCTCCCTAGGGGGAAACAAGAGACCCAGTACTTC
TRBV7-2,few,TRBJ1-1,.,CASSLVEQSEAFF,TGTGCCAGCAGCTTAGTAGAACAGTCTGAAGCTTTCTTT
TRBV27,few,TRBJ2-3,TRBD2,CASSSIFPIPLAGVTPSTDTQYF,TGTGCCAGCAGTTCAATATTTCCCATCCCTCTAGCGGGAGTAACCCCTAGCACAGATACGCAGTATTTT
TRBV19,.,TRBJ2-4,.,CASSWRLVRTDIQYF,TGTGCCAGTAGTTGGCGACTAGTTCGTACAGACATTCAGTACTTC
TRBV6-1,few,TRBJ2-3,.,CASSAQGLLGDTQYF,TGTGCCAGCAGTGCCCAGGGCCTCTTGGGAGATACGCAGTATTTT
TRBV7-6,.,TRBJ2-2,.,CASSLAPTNTGELFF,TGTGCCAGCAGCTTAGCTCCTACGAACACCGGGGAGCTGTTTTTT
TRBV5-1,few,TRBJ1-5,.,CASSLAGSDQPQHF,TGCGCCAGCAGCTTGGCCGGGTCTGATCAGCCCCAGCATTTT
TRBV28,.,TRBJ1-1,.,CASGPRLAEAFF,TGTGCCAGCGGCCCCAGACTAGCTGAAGCTTTCTTT